These 27 T cell receptor beta chains originate from one sample sequenced in a study of regulatory T cells in long-lasting Graves disease. The sample's time point: persistent/refractory GD, antithyroid drugs over 5 years with positive TRAb. PBMC RNA was the source of the TCR library. HTBI primers from iRepertoire and Arm-PCR of CDR3 regions yielded the TCR beta libraries. TCRdb re-derived calls from the multiplex PCR reads in MiXCR, one entry per CDR3 protein. The sample yields about 660,000 distinct CDR3 sequences, about 32% seen once. Sample: peripheral blood mononuclear cells (PBMCs), taken when the disease was refractory, from a patient treated with antithyroid drugs. Receptor source: a female donor with Graves disease.

This clonotype was counted only a few times. This rearrangement joins TRBV7-3 to TRBJ1-5; the match to TRBD1 covers 8 bases. This CDR3 region has 14 residues. Germline V gene data show CDR1 as SGHTA and CDR2 as FQGTGA. V shed 4 bases and J 5 bases; nucleotides not matched to a gene: 4. In nucleotides, the CDR3 is TGTGCCAGCAGCTCAGGACAGGGTGATCAGCCCCAGCATTTT. It specifies CASSSGQGDQPQHF.

This clonotype was observed a few times. This chain joins TRBV11-2 and TRBJ2-7; TRBD2 aligns across 8 bases. CDR1 is SGHAT, CDR2 FQNNGV, per germline. V lost 3 bases to trimming and J lost 6 bases; unmatched junction nucleotides: 4. The CDR3 covers 13 residues. The CDR3 here is CASSLAGGIEQYF. The CDR3 coding sequence is TGTGCCAGCAGCTTGGCGGGAGGCATCGAGCAGTACTTC.

The DNA of the CDR3 is TGTGCCAGCGCTGGGCGACCGACCGGCTATGGCTACACCTTC. Translating gives CASAGRPTGYGYTF. J is TRBJ1-2 and V is TRBV13; D unclear. CDR3 length equals 14 residues. Germline V gives CDR1 PRHDT, CDR2 FYEKMQ (reference sequence). V was trimmed by 8 bases and J by 4 bases, leaving 17 bases between them. The variable domain in full, completed from reference TRBV13 and TRBJ1-2, reads AAGVIQSPRHLIKEKRETATLKCYPIPRHDTVYWYQQGPGQDPQFLISFYEKMQSDKGSIPDRFSAQQFSDYHSELNMSSLELGDSALYFCASAGRPTGYGYTFGSGTRLTVV.

On this clonotype itself: This may come from a read error, since a much larger clone is one base off. The chain uses TRBV28 and TRBJ1-4; the match to TRBD1 covers 9 bases. This CDR3 is 18 amino acids long. Germline values: CDR1 MDHEN, CDR2 SYDVKM. This chain's CDR3 is CAGSASGQGLASNEKLFF. The DNA of the CDR3 is TGTGCCGGCAGTGCCTCGGGACAGGGCTTGGCGTCTAATGAAAAACTGTTTTTT.

This clonotype occurred many times. The V and J genes are TRBV27 and TRBJ1-1, with a weak D call TRBD1 (5 bases). CDR3 length: 14 amino acids. V dropped 6 bases and J dropped 2 bases, with 13 bases sitting between them. The germline CDR1 and CDR2 sequences are MNHEY and SMNVEV (reference sequence). The CDR3 DNA is TGTGCCAGCAGGGGGGATGCGGTTAACACTGAAGCTTTCTTT. It specifies CASRGDAVNTEAFF.

Only a few counts were recorded for this clonotype. V is TRBV24-1 and J is TRBJ2-2, with 10 nucleotides matching TRBD1. Germline V gene sequence: CDR1 KGHDR, CDR2 SFDVKD. Trimming cost V 3 bases and J 4 bases; bases outside gene matches: 10. The CDR3 is 18 residues long. Written as DNA, the CDR3 is TGTGCCACCAGTGATCCCGTCCGGGACAGGGGAATCACCGGGGAGCTGTTTTTT. The encoded protein is CATSDPVRDRGITGELFF.

This chain connects TRBV6-2 or TRBV6-3 to TRBJ2-1, with 7 bases fitting TRBD2. CDR1 MNHEY and CDR2 SVGEGT come from the germline V gene. After removal of 5 bases from V and 2 bases from J, the junction contained 9 bases not matched to a gene. This CDR3 contains 16 residues. CDR3 amino acids: CASSEWGRDPYNEQFF. The CDR3 nucleotides are TGTGCCAGCAGTGAATGGGGGAGGGACCCCTACAATGAGCAGTTCTTC.

The chain couples TRBV9 to TRBJ1-1, with a weak D call TRBD1 (5 bases). The CDR3 loop spans 13 amino acids. The germline V gene encodes CDR1 SGDLS and CDR2 YYNGEE. Trimming stripped 0 bases from V and 11 bases from J, with 14 bases between. The CDR3 sequence is CASSVAPTATAFF. CDR3 DNA: TGTGCCAGCAGCGTAGCTCCGACAGCCACGGCTTTCTTT.

This clonotype showed up just a few times. The chain recombines TRBV15 with TRBJ1-1; no clear D. Trimming left V 4 bases short and J 1 base short, with 7 bases between. This CDR3 has 13 residues. Germline V gene sequence: CDR1 LNHNV, CDR2 YYDKDF (reference sequence). The CDR3: CATSTRENTEAFF. CDR3 sequence (DNA): TGTGCCACCAGCACTAGGGAGAACACTGAAGCTTTCTTT.

This chain links TRBV29-1 with TRBJ2-7; weak D call: TRBD1 (6 bases). V lost 6 bases, J lost 0 bases, and 12 bases lay in between. The CDR3 is made up of 13 amino acids. Germline CDR1 is SQVTM and CDR2 is ANQGSEA. CDR3 amino acids: CSVYQGNSYEQYF. The CDR3 bases are TGCAGCGTCTACCAGGGGAACTCCTACGAGCAGTACTTC.

This clonotype appeared a few times. CDR3 DNA: TGCAGTGCTCACCTAGCGGGAGGGCTCTTCAATGAGCAGTTCTTC. Its protein is CSAHLAGGLFNEQFF. V and J are TRBV20-1 and TRBJ2-1; 12 nucleotides line up with TRBD2. Germline V gene data show CDR1 as DFQATT and CDR2 as SNEGSKA (reference sequence). Unmatched junction bases numbered 8, after V lost 5 bases and J lost 6 bases. This CDR3 has 15 amino acids.

This CDR3 reads CASSPVEGAFF. The CDR3 DNA reads as TGTGCCAGCTCACCGGTCGAGGGAGCTTTCTTT. The rearrangement joins TRBV18 to TRBJ1-1; D gene uncertain. Germline loops: CDR1 KGHSH, CDR2 LQKENI. This CDR3 contains 11 residues. V lost 3 bases and J lost 10, with 9 bases in between.

With regard to this clonotype: The CDR3 ends on some other residue instead of the conserved phenylalanine or tryptophan, so this is likely a read error. V usage is TRBV5-4 and J usage is TRBJ1-4; 7 bases are a match to TRBD1. With 4 bases clipped from V and 8 bases from J, the junction kept 11 bases outside the gene matches. This CDR3 comprises 15 residues. Germline loops: CDR1 SGHNT, CDR2 YYREEE (reference sequence). The CDR3 nucleotides are TGTGCCAGCAGCCCGACCGGGACAGCGGGGGAAAAACTGTTTCTT. Its translation is CASSPTGTAGEKLFL.

The genes are TRBV7-3 and TRBJ2-7; 14 bases match TRBD2. The length of the CDR3 is 16 residues. J lost 7 bases, V lost 5 bases, and 10 bases had no gene match. The V gene's germline CDR1 is SGHTA and CDR2 FQGTGA. The CDR3 nucleotides are TGTGCCAGCAGCCTGCGACTAGCGGGAGGGTGGAGGGAGCAGTACTTC. Translated, it gives CASSLRLAGGWREQYF.

There are many counts of this clonotype. V usage is TRBV2 and J usage is TRBJ1-2, with D uncertain. Germline CDR1 is SNHLY and CDR2 is FYNNEI. Trimming shortened V by 6 bases and J by 10 bases, and 18 bases separated the two germline ends. CDR3 length equals 13 residues. DNA of the CDR3: TGTGCCAGCAGCAAGACCTCCCCCCCGGACTACACCTTC. Amino acids: CASSKTSPPDYTF.

For this clonotype: One junction end does not reproduce the germline sequence, and a read error may be involved. This sequence joins TRBV5-1 and TRBJ2-7; D is possibly TRBD1 (5 bases). Germline CDR1 reads SGHRS; CDR2 reads YFSETQ. There are 12 residues in the CDR3. The CDR3, as DNA: TGCGCCAGCAGTGTATGGGGCTACAAGCAGTACTTC. This gives the protein CASSVWGYKQYF.

This clonotype was counted only a few times. The genes are TRBV9 and TRBJ1-2; TRBD1 agrees at 7 bases. The length of the CDR3 is 17 residues. The ends lost 0 bases at V and 1 base at J; junction bases unmatched: 9. In germline, CDR1 is SGDLS, CDR2 YYNGEE. CDR3 sequence (DNA): TGTGCCAGCAGCGTAGCCCCCGACAGGGCAGATAACTATGGCTACACCTTC. The encoded protein is CASSVAPDRADNYGYTF.

The genes are TRBV7-6 and TRBJ2-5, with D hard to call. CDR3 length equals 15 residues. V shed 0 bases and J shed 5 bases, with 13 bases lying between them. From germline, CDR1 is SGHVS and CDR2 FNYEAQ. The chain's CDR3 is CASSLALGIEETQYF. The CDR3 DNA sequence: TGTGCCAGCAGCTTAGCGCTTGGGATAGAGGAGACCCAGTACTTC.

This chain links TRBV12-5 with TRBJ2-7, with 13 bases lining up with TRBD2. Losses at the gene ends were 9 bases for V and 6 bases for J; bases not matched to a gene: 8. The germline V gene has CDR1 LGHNT and CDR2 FRNRAP. The CDR3 is 14 amino acids. CDR3 DNA: TGTGCTAGCACCGGGACTAGCGGGACATCCGAGCAGTACTTC. Translating gives CASTGTSGTSEQYF.

This chain links TRBV7-9 with TRBJ2-7, with 10 bases fitting TRBD2. The CDR3 is 16 residues long. Germline-derived CDR1 and CDR2 are SEHNR and FQNEAQ (reference sequence). V was clipped by 5 bases and J by 2 bases; unmatched bases: 9. DNA of the CDR3: TGTGCCAGCAGCCAAGACGGTCTAGCGGGGGCCTACGAGCAGTACTTC. Its protein product is CASSQDGLAGAYEQYF. Supplemented by reference TRBV7-9 and TRBJ2-7, the full variable domain reads DTGVSQNPRHKITKRGQNVTFRCDPISEHNRLYWYRQTLGQGPEFLTYFQNEAQLEKSRLLSDRFSAERPKGSFSTLEIQRTEQGDSAMYLCASSQDGLAGAYEQYFGPGTRLTVT.

The gene calls are TRBV29-1 and TRBJ1-5; TRBD1 might be the D (5 bases). CDR3 length: 14 amino acids. Between the trimmed V and J ends, which lost 8 bases and 0 bases, there was a span of 14 bases. The germline V gene has CDR1 SQVTM and CDR2 ANQGSEA. CDR3 sequence: CSSQEGHSNQPQHF. The CDR3, as DNA: TGCAGCTCACAGGAGGGCCATAGCAATCAGCCCCAGCATTTT.

This clonotype was seen a handful of times. This chain links TRBV3-1 with TRBJ2-7, with a tentative D call TRBD2 (5 bases). The germline V and J ends were trimmed by 4 bases and 0 bases, with 13 bases remaining between them. The V gene's germline CDR1 is LGHDT and CDR2 YNNKEL (reference sequence). The CDR3 spans 15 residues. CDR3 sequence (DNA): TGTGCCAGCAGCCGACCCGTGGGGAGCTCCTACGAGCAGTACTTC. Protein product: CASSRPVGSSYEQYF.

The chain is built from TRBV30 and TRBJ1-5; D is ambiguous. V lost 4 bases to trimming and J lost 4 bases, with 11 bases between them. Per the germline V gene, CDR1 is GTSNPN and CDR2 is SVGIG (reference sequence). This CDR3 is built from 13 residues. CDR3 in amino acids: CAWTGGGNQPQHF. CDR3 in DNA: TGTGCCTGGACGGGAGGAGGGAATCAGCCCCAGCATTTT.

The chain has TRBV29-1 and TRBJ1-2, with D possibly being TRBD1 (5 bases). From germline, CDR1 is SQVTM and CDR2 ANQGSEA. This CDR3 has 12 residues. With 6 bases removed from V and 10 bases from J, the gap between germline ends came to 18 bases. The CDR3 is CSVPQGLGHYTF. The CDR3, as DNA: TGCAGCGTGCCGCAGGGACTCGGGCACTACACCTTC.

The chain carries TRBV3-1 and TRBJ1-5; possibly TRBD1 for D (6 bases). This CDR3 region has 16 residues. Germline V gene data show CDR1 as LGHDT and CDR2 as YNNKEL (reference sequence). V lost 1 base to trimming and J lost 6 bases, with 16 bases between them. CDR3 DNA sequence: TGTGCCAGCAGCCAAGGAATTGGCCAAGGGGGTCAGCCCCAGCATTTT. Residues: CASSQGIGQGGQPQHF.

This clonotype has at least ten counts. The chain uses TRBV6-1 and TRBJ1-2; no clear D gene. Trimming took 6 bases from V and 9 from J, leaving 11 bases between them. In germline, CDR1 is MNHNS, CDR2 SASEGT. This CDR3 region has 11 residues. CDR3 amino acids: CASRGIGSYTF. CDR3 DNA: TGTGCCAGCAGGGGGATCGGTAGCTACACCTTC.

This clonotype was observed many times. The chain links TRBV12-3 or TRBV12-4 to TRBJ1-2; D unresolved. V was shortened by 6 bases and J by 4 bases, with 9 bases between the two germline ends. The CDR3 loop spans 12 amino acids. CDR3 coding DNA: TGTGCCAGCAGCCCCGGATCCTATGGCTACACCTTC. Translating gives CASSPGSYGYTF.